The 7 T cell receptor beta chains given below trace back to one sample, sequenced in a study of PD-1 and CTLA-4 blockade in melanoma. The assay was immunoSEQ multiplex PCR, and TCRdb's table has in-frame clones only and misses some. The data contain some 15,000 clones, over 60% of them singletons. The material was CD8+ T cells from peripheral blood, obtained before anti-PD-1 treatment. The receptors originated from a human donor with melanoma.

This chain links TRBV6-5 with TRBJ2-6; D gene uncertain. The germline V gene has CDR1 MNHEY and CDR2 SVGAGI. With 0 bases removed from V and 0 bases from J, the gap between germline ends came to 3 bases. This CDR3 has 15 amino acids. This chain's CDR3 is CASSYSSSGANVLTF. CDR3 bases: TGTGCCAGCAGTTACTCAAGCTCTGGGGCCAACGTCCTGACTTTC.

This chain connects TRBV5-1 to TRBJ2-3, with 9 positions matching TRBD2. The junction had 19 bases not matched to a gene; V was cut back by 4 bases and J by 1 base. The CDR3 runs to 20 residues. CDR1 and CDR2 (germline): SGHRS, YFSETQ. CDR3 in DNA: TGCGCCAGCAGCCTGGGTCGGGGGAGTAGCGGGAGCCAACGCACAGATACGCAGTATTTT. Translated, it gives CASSLGRGSSGSQRTDTQYF.

This sequence joins TRBV4-1 and TRBJ2-7; tentatively, D is TRBD2 (6 bases). The V end was cut by 4 bases, the J end by 4 bases, with 14 bases between. CDR1 MGHRA and CDR2 YSYEKL come from the germline V gene. The CDR3 is 14 residues long. The CDR3: CASSRETRVYEQYF. For the CDR3, the DNA is TGCGCCAGCAGCCGGGAGACTAGGGTTTACGAGCAGTACTTC.

V gene TRBV25-1 combines with J gene TRBJ1-1, with D tentatively TRBD1 (6 bases). Germline V gene data show CDR1 as MGHDK and CDR2 as SYGVNS. The CDR3 runs to 17 residues. V shed 10 bases and J shed 8 bases, with 32 bases lying between them. The CDR3 sequence: CATLRGGEGSLEPEAFF. CDR3 DNA: TGTGCCACCCTAAGGGGGGGGGAGGGGAGTCTGGAGCCGGAAGCTTTCTTT. Combining the CDR3 with reference TRBV25-1 and TRBJ1-1 gives the whole variable domain EADIYQTPRYLVIGTGKKITLECSQTMGHDKMYWYQQDPGMELHLIHYSYGVNSTEKGDLSSESTVSRIRTEHFPLTLESARPSHTSQYLCATLRGGEGSLEPEAFFGQGTRLTVV.

The chain joins TRBV7-9 to TRBJ2-7, with D unclear. Germline V gene data show CDR1 as SEHNR and CDR2 as FQNEAQ (reference sequence). The CDR3 spans 14 residues. V dropped 0 bases and J dropped 3 bases, with 9 bases sitting between them. CDR3: CASSLAGLYYEQYF. CDR3 in DNA: TGTGCCAGCAGCTTAGCTGGGCTTTACTACGAGCAGTACTTC.

The J gene is TRBJ2-2, the V gene TRBV7-9; 7 bases align to TRBD1. There are 15 residues in the CDR3. From germline, CDR1 is SEHNR and CDR2 FQNEAQ (reference sequence). V shed 5 bases and J 2 bases; nucleotides not matched to a gene: 5. Here the CDR3 DNA reads TGTGCCAGCAGCGGAGACAGGGCAAACACCGGGGAGCTGTTTTTT. It yields the protein CASSGDRANTGELFF.

This clone has only a few counts. The chain uses TRBV27 and TRBJ2-1; 8 bases agree with TRBD2. The CDR3 extends over 14 amino acids. J gave up 3 bases and V 4 bases, and 2 bases lay outside the gene matches. Germline lookup yields CDR1 MNHEY and CDR2 SMNVEV (reference sequence). Written as DNA, the CDR3 is TGTGCCAGCAGTTCGACTAGCGTCTACAATGAGCAGTTCTTC. Residues: CASSSTSVYNEQFF.